A single sample is the source of the 5 T cell receptor beta chains below, sequenced in a study of graft-versus-host responses after intestinal transplantation. The table came from immunoSEQ multiplex PCR; TCRdb's copy has only in-frame clones and leaves some out. The sample consists of approximately 92,000 clones, 85% to 95% of them appearing once. These TCRs' antigens remain unknown. The sequenced sample was unstimulated CD8+ T cells sorted from spleen or lymph node cells, obtained before intestinal transplant. All receptors come from a human donor who received an intestinal transplant.

The chain employs TRBV5-1 and TRBJ2-1; perhaps TRBD2 as D (7 bases). Germline loops: CDR1 SGHRS, CDR2 YFSETQ. The CDR3 extends over 15 amino acids. Trimming stripped 1 base from V and 3 bases from J, with 11 bases between. CDR3 nucleotide sequence: TGCGCCAGCAGCTTGTCGGGGGGCGACTACAATGAGCAGTTCTTC. Translating gives CASSLSGGDYNEQFF.

This clone was observed a single time. The chain couples TRBV4-2 to TRBJ2-7, with 9 bases aligning to TRBD1. The CDR3 contains 13 residues. Germline lookup yields CDR1 LGHNA and CDR2 YNFKEQ. Losses at the gene ends were 5 bases for V and 5 bases for J; bases not matched to a gene: 4. CDR3 DNA: TGTGCCAGCAGCAGTACAGGGGGCCACGAGCAGTACTTC. It translates to CASSSTGGHEQYF.

The CDR3 spells CASSLEAEGTDTQYF. In DNA form, the CDR3 reads TGTGCCAGCAGCTTAGAAGCGGAGGGCACAGATACGCAGTATTTT. V and J are TRBV7-6 and TRBJ2-3; tentative D call: TRBD2 (5 bases). From germline, CDR1 is SGHVS and CDR2 FNYEAQ. The CDR3 consists of 15 residues. V was pared by 1 base and J by 1 base, with 9 bases between.

The V and J genes are TRBV7-9 and TRBJ2-5; no clear D. CDR1 and CDR2 (germline): SEHNR, FQNEAQ (reference sequence). The V end lost 0 bases, the J end lost 4 bases, and 21 bases lay between the germline ends. CDR3 length equals 18 residues. The CDR3 here is CASSLAGRYPVIVETQYF. The CDR3 DNA is TGTGCCAGCAGCTTAGCTGGTCGTTACCCTGTAATAGTAGAGACCCAGTACTTC.

This sequence joins TRBV5-6 and TRBJ2-3, with no clear D. CDR1 is SGHDT and CDR2 is YYEEEE in the germline V gene. The CDR3 is 16 residues long. Between the trimmed V and J ends, which lost 4 bases and 0 bases, there was a span of 15 bases. This chain's CDR3 is CASSILGPYSTDTQYF. The DNA of the CDR3 is TGTGCCAGCAGCATCCTCGGGCCGTACAGCACAGATACGCAGTATTTT.